These 22 T cell receptor beta chains share one sample of origin, sequenced in a study of blood T cell repertoires in COVID-19. Method: immunoSEQ multiplex PCR; TCRdb's copy keeps in-frame clones and lacks some. The data contain some 200,000 clones, around 86% of them singletons. Sequencing was performed on peripheral blood. The source of these receptors is a man between 40 and 49 years old with active or convalescent COVID-19.

V usage is TRBV3-1 (or the pseudogene TRBV3-2) and J usage is TRBJ1-2; D call uncertain. CDR1 LGHDT and CDR2 YNNKEL come from the germline V gene (reference sequence). The CDR3 is 14 residues long. V dropped 1 base and J dropped 8 bases, with 14 bases sitting between them. The CDR3 spells CASSQGTGDLGYTF. CDR3 sequence (DNA): TGTGCCAGCAGCCAAGGGACGGGAGATCTGGGCTACACCTTC.

V usage is TRBV6-4 and J usage is TRBJ2-7; 7 nucleotides agree with TRBD1. V gave up 2 bases and J gave up 3 bases; unmatched junction bases: 1. Germline CDR1 MRHNA, CDR2 SNTAGT. The CDR3 runs 13 residues. In DNA form, the CDR3 reads TGTGCCAGCAGTGACGACAGGGACTACGAGCAGTACTTC. It translates to CASSDDRDYEQYF.

The J gene is TRBJ1-1, the V gene TRBV4-1; D uncertain. V lost 1 base and J 1 base, leaving 7 bases between the germline ends. The CDR3 consists of 14 residues. Germline V lookup: CDR1 MGHRA, CDR2 YSYEKL. The CDR3 reads CASSQGLRNTEAFF. CDR3 DNA: TGCGCCAGCAGCCAAGGACTCCGGAACACTGAAGCTTTCTTT.

This chain links TRBV16 with TRBJ1-6; D is perhaps TRBD1 (6 bases). V lost 5 bases to trimming and J lost 3 bases, with 11 bases between them. From germline, CDR1 is KGHSY and CDR2 FQNENV. The length of the CDR3 is 15 residues. The CDR3 here is CASSNWDIYNSPLHF. The CDR3 bases are TGTGCCAGCAGCAACTGGGACATCTATAATTCACCCCTCCACTTT.

In nucleotides, the CDR3 is TGTGCCAGCAGCTTACTGGGGGACAGGGGTGGCTATGGCTACACCTTC. This encodes CASSLLGDRGGYGYTF. The chain links TRBV7-9 to TRBJ1-2; 10 bases agree with TRBD1. Trimming took 2 bases from V and 4 from J; bases not matched to a gene: 7. The CDR3 runs 16 residues. CDR1 is SEHNR and CDR2 is FQNEAQ in the germline V gene (reference sequence). The full variable domain, with the rest looked up from reference TRBV7-9 and TRBJ1-2, is DTGVSQNPRHKITKRGQNVTFRCDPISEHNRLYWYRQTLGQGPEFLTYFQNEAQLEKSRLLSDRFSAERPKGSFSTLEIQRTEQGDSAMYLCASSLLGDRGGYGYTFGSGTRLTVV.

The gene calls are TRBV19 and TRBJ1-1, with 8 bases that match TRBD1. With V trimmed by 4 bases and J by 9 bases, 4 bases remained unmatched. The CDR3 loop spans 12 amino acids. Germline V CDR1 and CDR2: LNHDA, SQIVND (reference sequence). The DNA for the CDR3 is TGTGCCAGTAGTACCGGACAGGGAAAAGCTTTCTTT. Its translation: CASSTGQGKAFF.

This sequence joins TRBV30 and TRBJ1-5; D possibly corresponds to TRBD1 (5 bases). Trimming removed 5 bases at V and 5 bases at J, with 16 bases between. The CDR3 has 14 amino acids. Germline V gene data show CDR1 as GTSNPN and CDR2 as SVGIG (reference sequence). CDR3 nucleotides: TGTGCCTGGGGGGATCCAGGGTATCATCAGCCCCAGCATTTT. Translated, it gives CAWGDPGYHQPQHF. Using reference TRBV30 and TRBJ1-5 for the parts outside the CDR3, the full variable domain is SQTIHQWPATLVQPVGSPLSLECTVEGTSNPNLYWYRQAAGRGLQLLFYSVGIGQISSEVPQNLSASRPQDRQFILSSKKLLLSDSGFYLCAWGDPGYHQPQHFGDGTRLSIL.

This sequence joins TRBV2 and TRBJ1-5; D possibly corresponds to TRBD1 (6 bases). Trimming shortened V by 10 bases and J by 3 bases, and 13 bases separated the two germline ends. The CDR3 covers 13 residues. Germline values: CDR1 SNHLY, CDR2 FYNNEI. This CDR3 is CATSGQFNQPQHF. CDR3 DNA: TGTGCCACCTCTGGACAGTTCAATCAGCCCCAGCATTTT.

V and J are TRBV5-1 and TRBJ1-6, with TRBD1 identical over 9 bases. The V gene end was trimmed by 4 bases and the J gene end by 2 bases; junction bases not matched to a gene: 10. The CDR3 is 18 residues long. Germline V gives CDR1 SGHRS, CDR2 YFSETQ. CDR3 region: CASSPGTGMGAYNSPLHF. The DNA for the CDR3 is TGCGCCAGCAGCCCCGGGACAGGGATGGGCGCCTATAATTCACCCCTCCACTTT.

The gene calls are TRBV9 and TRBJ2-2; TRBD1 aligns across 8 bases. The CDR3 runs 16 residues. Germline V gives CDR1 SGDLS, CDR2 YYNGEE. Losses at the gene ends were 4 bases for V and 0 bases for J; bases not matched to a gene: 5. CDR3 amino acids: CASSLGQGSNTGELFF. CDR3 sequence (DNA): TGTGCCAGCAGCCTCGGACAGGGATCGAACACCGGGGAGCTGTTTTTT.

The chain carries TRBV3-1 (or the pseudogene TRBV3-2) and TRBJ1-6; no clear D. V lost 1 base and J 4 bases, leaving 5 bases between the germline ends. Looked up from germline, CDR1 is LGHDT and CDR2 is YNNKEL (reference sequence). The CDR3 length is 14 residues. The CDR3 DNA follows: TGTGCCAGCAGCCAAGGCGGTTATAATTCACCCCTCCACTTT. It yields the protein CASSQGGYNSPLHF.

J is TRBJ2-1 and V is TRBV9; TRBD2 matches 10 bases. V was pared by 2 bases and J by 8 bases, with 4 bases of the junction left unmatched. This CDR3 is 14 amino acids long. The germline gives CDR1 SGDLS, CDR2 YYNGEE. The CDR3 DNA follows: TGTGCCAGCAGCGTGGCTAGCGGGGGCCATGAGCAGTTCTTC. Amino acid sequence: CASSVASGGHEQFF.

The chain joins TRBV2 to TRBJ1-2, with TRBD1 matching over 7 bases. Germline V gene sequence: CDR1 SNHLY, CDR2 FYNNEI. V lost 6 bases, J lost 5 bases, and 6 bases stayed unmatched. CDR3 length: 13 residues. The CDR3 loop reads CASRTGTDYGYTF. The CDR3 bases are TGTGCCAGCAGAACCGGGACAGATTATGGCTACACCTTC.

The rearrangement uses TRBV10-3 and TRBJ2-7, with 7 bases aligning to TRBD1. J gave up 3 bases and V 7 bases, and 3 bases lay outside the gene matches. Germline V CDR1 and CDR2: ENHRY, SYGVKD. The CDR3 runs 12 residues. CDR3 region: CAITGDSYEQYF. The DNA of the CDR3 is TGTGCCATCACCGGGGACAGCTACGAGCAGTACTTC.

This chain connects TRBV6-1 to TRBJ1-1, with D hard to call. From germline, CDR1 is MNHNS and CDR2 SASEGT. Deletions cut 3 bases from V and 7 bases from J, with 9 bases between. This CDR3 spans 12 amino acids. The DNA for the CDR3 is TGTGCCAGCAGTGATCCGGGAATTGAAGCTTTCTTT. This encodes CASSDPGIEAFF.

This clone was recorded only once. The rearrangement joins TRBV12-3 or TRBV12-4 to TRBJ1-1; no reliable D call. V lost 5 bases and J lost 1, with 8 bases in between. The CDR3 contains 13 residues. Here the CDR3 reads CASSEAGNTEAFF. The CDR3 coding sequence is TGTGCCAGCAGTGAGGCCGGGAACACTGAAGCTTTCTTT.

This clone was seen once. The junction differs from germline at one of its ends, possibly a read error. The chain links TRBV29-1 to TRBJ1-3, with a tentative D call TRBD1 (5 bases). CDR1 and CDR2 from the germline V gene are SQVTM and ANQGSEA. The CDR3 is made up of 12 amino acids. The CDR3 here is CSVVGGGDTIYF. Written as DNA, the CDR3 is TGCAGCGTCGTGGGGGGTGGAGACACCATATATTTT.

The chain employs TRBV6-5 and TRBJ1-3; TRBD1 matches at 9 bases. Germline lookup yields CDR1 MNHEY and CDR2 SVGAGI. The CDR3 runs 15 residues. V was pared by 9 bases and J by 3 bases, with 9 bases of the junction left unmatched. CDR3 nucleotide sequence: TGTGCCAGGGACAGGGGACGGGTTTGTGGAAACACCATATATTTT. Its protein is CARDRGRVCGNTIYF.

This chain joins TRBV28 and TRBJ2-1; maybe TRBD2 (6 bases). Germline loops: CDR1 MDHEN, CDR2 SYDVKM. With 4 bases removed from V and 10 bases from J, the gap between germline ends came to 23 bases. The CDR3 loop spans 16 amino acids. The CDR3 DNA reads as TGTGCCAGCAGTTCCCCTAGCGAAACTGGGAAGGTCGAGCAGTTCTTC. Residues: CASSSPSETGKVEQFF.

The rearrangement joins TRBV5-4 to TRBJ1-1; D is ambiguous. V was pared by 2 bases and J by 5 bases, with 7 bases between. The CDR3 totals 12 residues. Germline CDR1 SGHNT, CDR2 YYREEE (reference sequence). The CDR3 protein is CASSLTGTEAFF. DNA for the CDR3: TGTGCCAGCAGCTTAACCGGGACTGAAGCTTTCTTT.

The rearrangement links TRBV28 to TRBJ2-5, with 9 bases aligning to TRBD2. The germline CDR1 and CDR2 sequences are MDHEN and SYDVKM. V gave up 6 bases and J gave up 4 bases; unmatched junction bases: 12. The CDR3 spans 16 residues. The chain's CDR3 is CASRGAKRGDRETQYF. The CDR3 DNA is TGTGCCAGCAGGGGGGCCAAGCGGGGGGACCGAGAGACCCAGTACTTC.

The J gene is TRBJ1-1, the V gene TRBV12-3 or TRBV12-4; a weak D match, TRBD1 (5 bases). The CDR3 consists of 13 residues. The V and J ends lost 2 bases and 7 bases respectively, with 11 bases between them. CDR3 DNA: TGTGCCAGCAGTTTACAAGGGGCGCTTGAAGCTTTCTTT. Its protein is CASSLQGALEAFF.